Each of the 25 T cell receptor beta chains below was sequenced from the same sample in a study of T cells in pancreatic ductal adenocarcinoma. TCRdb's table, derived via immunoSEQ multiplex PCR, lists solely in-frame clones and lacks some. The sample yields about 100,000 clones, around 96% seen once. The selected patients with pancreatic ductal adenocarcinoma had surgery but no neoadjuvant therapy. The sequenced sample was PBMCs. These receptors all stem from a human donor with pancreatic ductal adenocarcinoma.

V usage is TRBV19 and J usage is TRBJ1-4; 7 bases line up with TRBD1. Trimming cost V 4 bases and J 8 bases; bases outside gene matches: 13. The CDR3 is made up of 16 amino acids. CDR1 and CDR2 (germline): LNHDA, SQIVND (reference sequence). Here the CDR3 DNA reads TGTGCCAGTAGTACCCAGGGGACAGCTACTGAAGAAAAACTGTTTTTT. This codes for CASSTQGTATEEKLFF. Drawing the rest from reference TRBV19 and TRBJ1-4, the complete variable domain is DGGITQSPKYLFRKEGQNVTLSCEQNLNHDAMYWYRQDPGQGLRLIYYSQIVNDFQKGDIAEGYSVSREKKESFPLTVTSAQKNPTAFYLCASSTQGTATEEKLFFGSGTQLSVL.

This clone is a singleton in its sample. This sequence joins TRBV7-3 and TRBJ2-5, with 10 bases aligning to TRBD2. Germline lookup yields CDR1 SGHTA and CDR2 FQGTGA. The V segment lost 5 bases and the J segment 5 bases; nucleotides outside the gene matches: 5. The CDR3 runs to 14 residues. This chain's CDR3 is CASSPSSGSETQYF. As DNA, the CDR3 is TGTGCCAGCAGCCCTTCTAGCGGGAGTGAGACCCAGTACTTC.

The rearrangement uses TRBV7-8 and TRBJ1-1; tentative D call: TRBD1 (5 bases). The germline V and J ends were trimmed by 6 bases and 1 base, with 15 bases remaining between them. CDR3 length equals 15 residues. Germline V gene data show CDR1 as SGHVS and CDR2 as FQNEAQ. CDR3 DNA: TGTGCCAGCAGTGTCAGGGATGTGGGGAACACTGAAGCTTTCTTT. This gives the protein CASSVRDVGNTEAFF.

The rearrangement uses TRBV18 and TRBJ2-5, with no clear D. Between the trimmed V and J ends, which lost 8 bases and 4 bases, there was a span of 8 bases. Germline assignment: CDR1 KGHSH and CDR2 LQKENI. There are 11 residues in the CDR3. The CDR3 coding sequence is TGTGCCAGCCGTGAACTAGAGACCCAGTACTTC. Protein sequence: CASRELETQYF.

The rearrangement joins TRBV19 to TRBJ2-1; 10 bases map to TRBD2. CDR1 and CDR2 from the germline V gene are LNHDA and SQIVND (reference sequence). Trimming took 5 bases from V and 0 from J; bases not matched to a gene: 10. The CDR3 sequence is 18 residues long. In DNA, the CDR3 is TGTGCCAGTAGTCTTGGGGTAGCGGGAGGTGACTCCTACAATGAGCAGTTCTTC. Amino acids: CASSLGVAGGDSYNEQFF.

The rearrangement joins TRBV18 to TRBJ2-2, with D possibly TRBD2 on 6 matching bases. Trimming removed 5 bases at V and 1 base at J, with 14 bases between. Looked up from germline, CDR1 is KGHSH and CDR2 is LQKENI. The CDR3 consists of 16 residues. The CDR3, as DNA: TGTGCCAGCTCATCGGGGCTAGCGAGGAACACCGGGGAGCTGTTTTTT. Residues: CASSSGLARNTGELFF. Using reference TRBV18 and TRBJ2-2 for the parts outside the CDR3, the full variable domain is NAGVMQNPRHLVRRRGQEARLRCSPMKGHSHVYWYRQLPEEGLKFMVYLQKENIIDESGMPKERFSAEFPKEGPSILRIQQVVRGDSAAYFCASSSGLARNTGELFFGEGSRLTVL.

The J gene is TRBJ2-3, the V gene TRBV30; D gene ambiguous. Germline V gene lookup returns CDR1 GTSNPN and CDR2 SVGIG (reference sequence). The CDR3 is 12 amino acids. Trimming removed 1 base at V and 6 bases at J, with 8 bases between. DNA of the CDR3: TGTGCCTGGAGTGGACAAGTGGATACGCAGTATTTT. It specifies CAWSGQVDTQYF.

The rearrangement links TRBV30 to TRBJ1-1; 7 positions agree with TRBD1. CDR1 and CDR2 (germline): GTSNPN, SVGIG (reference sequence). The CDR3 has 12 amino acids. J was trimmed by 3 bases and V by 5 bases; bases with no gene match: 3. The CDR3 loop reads CAWGGGYTEAFF. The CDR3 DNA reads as TGTGCCTGGGGAGGGGGCTACACTGAAGCTTTCTTT.

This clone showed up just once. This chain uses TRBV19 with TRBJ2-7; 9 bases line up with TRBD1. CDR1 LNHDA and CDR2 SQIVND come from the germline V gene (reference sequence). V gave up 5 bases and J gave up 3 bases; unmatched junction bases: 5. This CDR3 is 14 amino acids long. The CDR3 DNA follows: TGTGCCAGTAGTTCTCGACAGGGGGTCTACGAGCAGTACTTC. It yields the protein CASSSRQGVYEQYF.

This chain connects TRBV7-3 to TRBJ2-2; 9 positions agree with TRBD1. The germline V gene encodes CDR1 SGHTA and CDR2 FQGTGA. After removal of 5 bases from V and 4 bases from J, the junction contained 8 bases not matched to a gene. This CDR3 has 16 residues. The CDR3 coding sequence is TGTGCCAGCAGCACCCCACAGGGGGCGGGCACCGGGGAGCTGTTTTTT. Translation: CASSTPQGAGTGELFF.

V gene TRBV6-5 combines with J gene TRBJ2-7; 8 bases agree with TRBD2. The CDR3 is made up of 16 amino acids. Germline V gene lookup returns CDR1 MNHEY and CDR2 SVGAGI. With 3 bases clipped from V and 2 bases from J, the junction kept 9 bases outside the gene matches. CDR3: CASSYSFGRDTYEQYF. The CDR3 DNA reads TGTGCCAGCAGTTATTCCTTCGGGAGGGACACCTACGAGCAGTACTTC.

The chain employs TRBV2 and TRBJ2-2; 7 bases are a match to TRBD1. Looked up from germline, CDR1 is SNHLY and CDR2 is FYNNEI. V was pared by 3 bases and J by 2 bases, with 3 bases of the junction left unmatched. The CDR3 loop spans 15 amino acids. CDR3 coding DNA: TGTGCCAGCAGTGAGGGACAGATAAACACCGGGGAGCTGTTTTTT. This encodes CASSEGQINTGELFF.

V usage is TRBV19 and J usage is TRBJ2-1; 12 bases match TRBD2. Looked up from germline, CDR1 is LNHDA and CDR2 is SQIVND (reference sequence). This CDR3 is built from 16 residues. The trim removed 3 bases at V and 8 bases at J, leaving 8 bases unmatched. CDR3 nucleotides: TGTGCCAGTAGTATTAACGAGGGACTAGCGGGTCATGAGCAGTTCTTC. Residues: CASSINEGLAGHEQFF.

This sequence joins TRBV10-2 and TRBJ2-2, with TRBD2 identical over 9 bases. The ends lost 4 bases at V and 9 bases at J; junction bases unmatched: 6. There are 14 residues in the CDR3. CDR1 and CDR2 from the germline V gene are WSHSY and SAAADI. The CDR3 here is CASSVSGRTWELFF. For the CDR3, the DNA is TGCGCCAGCAGTGTTAGCGGGAGAACGTGGGAGCTGTTTTTT.

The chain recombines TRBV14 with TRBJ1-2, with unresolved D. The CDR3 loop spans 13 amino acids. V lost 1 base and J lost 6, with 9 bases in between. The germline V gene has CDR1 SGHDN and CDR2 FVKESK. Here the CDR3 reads CASSQALANGYTF. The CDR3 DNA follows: TGTGCCAGCAGCCAAGCTCTCGCTAATGGCTACACCTTC.

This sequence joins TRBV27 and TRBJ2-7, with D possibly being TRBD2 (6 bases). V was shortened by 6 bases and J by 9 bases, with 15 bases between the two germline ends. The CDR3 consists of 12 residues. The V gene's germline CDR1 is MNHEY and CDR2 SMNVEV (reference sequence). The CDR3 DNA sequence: TGTGCCAGCAGGGGGGGAGAGGGGATGCAGTACTTC. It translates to CASRGGEGMQYF.

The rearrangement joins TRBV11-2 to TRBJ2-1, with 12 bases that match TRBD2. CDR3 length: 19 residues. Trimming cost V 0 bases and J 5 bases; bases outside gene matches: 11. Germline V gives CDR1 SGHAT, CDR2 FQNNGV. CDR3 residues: CASSLDQETSGRTHNEQFF. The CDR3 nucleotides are TGTGCCAGCAGCTTAGATCAAGAGACTAGCGGGAGAACCCACAATGAGCAGTTCTTC. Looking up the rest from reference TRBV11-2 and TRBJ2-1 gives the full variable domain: EAGVAQSPRYKIIEKRQSVAFWCNPISGHATLYWYQQILGQGPKLLIQFQNNGVVDDSQLPKDRFSAERLKGVDSTLKIQPAKLEDSAVYLCASSLDQETSGRTHNEQFFGPGTRLTVL.

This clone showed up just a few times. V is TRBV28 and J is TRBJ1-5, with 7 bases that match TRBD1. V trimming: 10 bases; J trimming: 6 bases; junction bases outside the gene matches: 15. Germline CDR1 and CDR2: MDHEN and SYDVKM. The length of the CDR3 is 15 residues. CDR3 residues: CAIRPGAGGGQPQHF. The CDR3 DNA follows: TGTGCCATACGCCCGGGGGCAGGGGGAGGTCAGCCCCAGCATTTT.

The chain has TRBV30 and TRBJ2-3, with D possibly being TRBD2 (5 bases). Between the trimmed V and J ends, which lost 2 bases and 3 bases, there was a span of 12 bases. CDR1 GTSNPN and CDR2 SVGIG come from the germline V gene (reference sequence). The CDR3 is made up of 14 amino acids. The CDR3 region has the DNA TGTGCCTGGAGTCAATCTAGCAGGACAGATACGCAGTATTTT. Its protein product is CAWSQSSRTDTQYF. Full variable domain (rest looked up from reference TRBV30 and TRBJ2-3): SQTIHQWPATLVQPVGSPLSLECTVEGTSNPNLYWYRQAAGRGLQLLFYSVGIGQISSEVPQNLSASRPQDRQFILSSKKLLLSDSGFYLCAWSQSSRTDTQYFGPGTRLTVL.

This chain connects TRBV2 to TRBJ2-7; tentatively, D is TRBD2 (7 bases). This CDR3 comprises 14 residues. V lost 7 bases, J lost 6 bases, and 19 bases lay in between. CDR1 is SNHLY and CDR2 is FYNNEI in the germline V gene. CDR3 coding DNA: TGTGCCAGCAAGGGAGGGGAGGGCAGGGGCGAGCAGTACTTC. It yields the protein CASKGGEGRGEQYF.

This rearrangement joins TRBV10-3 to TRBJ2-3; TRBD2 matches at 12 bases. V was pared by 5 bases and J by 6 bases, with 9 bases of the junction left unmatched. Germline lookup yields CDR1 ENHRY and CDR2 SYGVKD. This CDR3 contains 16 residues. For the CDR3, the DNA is TGTGCCATCAGTCCCGGACTAGCGGGATGGGGGGATACGCAGTATTTT. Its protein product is CAISPGLAGWGDTQYF.

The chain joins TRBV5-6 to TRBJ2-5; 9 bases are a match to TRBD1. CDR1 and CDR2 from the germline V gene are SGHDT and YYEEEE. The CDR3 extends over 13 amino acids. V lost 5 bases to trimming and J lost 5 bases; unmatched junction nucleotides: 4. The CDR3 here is CASRQGAWETQYF. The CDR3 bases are TGTGCCAGCAGACAGGGGGCCTGGGAGACCCAGTACTTC. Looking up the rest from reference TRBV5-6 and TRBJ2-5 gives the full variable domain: DAGVTQSPTHLIKTRGQQVTLRCSPKSGHDTVSWYQQALGQGPQFIFQYYEEEERQRGNFPDRFSGHQFPNYSSELNVNALLLGDSALYLCASRQGAWETQYFGPGTRLLVL.

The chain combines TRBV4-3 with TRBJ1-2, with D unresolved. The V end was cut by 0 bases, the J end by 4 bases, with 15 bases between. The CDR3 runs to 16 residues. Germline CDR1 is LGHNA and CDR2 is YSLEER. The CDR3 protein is CASSQDYLRGAYGYTF. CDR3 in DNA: TGCGCCAGCAGCCAAGATTATCTCCGGGGTGCCTATGGCTACACCTTC.

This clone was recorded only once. CDR3 loop: CASSKSTANTEAFF. The CDR3 nucleotides read TGTGCCAGTAGTAAGAGCACAGCGAACACTGAAGCTTTCTTT. This chain connects TRBV19 to TRBJ1-1; D is undetermined. This CDR3 contains 14 residues. Deletions cut 4 bases from V and 1 base from J, with 10 bases between. Per the germline V gene, CDR1 is LNHDA and CDR2 is SQIVND (reference sequence).

The CDR3 DNA sequence: TGTGCCAGCAGCCTCAGGGCAGGGGGCAGGGAGACCCAGTACTTC. It specifies CASSLRAGGRETQYF. The gene calls are TRBV14 and TRBJ2-5, with 8 bases that match TRBD1. Trimming removed 4 bases from V and 5 bases from J; junction bases left unmatched: 9. Germline V gives CDR1 SGHDN, CDR2 FVKESK. The CDR3 loop spans 15 amino acids.